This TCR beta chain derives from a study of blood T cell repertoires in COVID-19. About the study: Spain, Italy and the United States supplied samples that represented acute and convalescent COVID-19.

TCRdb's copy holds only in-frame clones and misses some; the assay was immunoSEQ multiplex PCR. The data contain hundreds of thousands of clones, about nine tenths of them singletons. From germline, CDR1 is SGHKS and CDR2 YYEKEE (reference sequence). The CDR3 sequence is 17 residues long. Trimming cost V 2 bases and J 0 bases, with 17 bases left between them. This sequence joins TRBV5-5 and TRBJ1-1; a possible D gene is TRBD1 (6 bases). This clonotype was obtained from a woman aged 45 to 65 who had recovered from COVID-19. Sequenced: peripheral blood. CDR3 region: CASSLYRQQGLNTEAFF. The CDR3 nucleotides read TGTGCCAGCAGCTTATACAGGCAACAGGGTCTGAACACTGAAGCTTTCTTT.